The 26 T cell receptor beta chains reported below all come from one sample, sequenced in a study of T-cell memory formation after mild COVID-19. TCRdb recomputed calls from the 5' RACE reads with MiXCR, one row per CDR3 protein. The table includes about 210,000 distinct CDR3 sequences, around 30% detected once. Sequencing input: PBMCs or a T cell subset sorted from them (not recorded which). The receptors originated from an adult woman who had mild COVID-19 (a few samples of this study predate the infection). Cell type and time point are not known.

The V gene is TRBV7-2, the J gene TRBJ2-5; 7 bases match TRBD1. V shed 6 bases and J 5 bases; nucleotides not matched to a gene: 9. CDR1 and CDR2 from the germline V gene are SGHTA and FQGNSA. The CDR3 extends over 14 amino acids. The CDR3 DNA is TGTGCCAGCAGTTGGACAGGCCAATTGGAGACCCAGTACTTC. Its protein product is CASSWTGQLETQYF.

The chain has TRBV5-6 and TRBJ2-2; the D call may be TRBD1 or TRBD2 (5 bases each). Deletions cut 3 bases from V and 5 bases from J, with 14 bases between. The CDR3 runs 15 residues. Germline assignment: CDR1 SGHDT and CDR2 YYEEEE. CDR3 sequence: CASSWGPVPTGELFF. The CDR3 DNA sequence: TGTGCCAGCAGCTGGGGACCCGTTCCGACCGGGGAGCTGTTTTTT. The whole variable domain, remainder taken from reference TRBV5-6 and TRBJ2-2, is DAGVTQSPTHLIKTRGQQVTLRCSPKSGHDTVSWYQQALGQGPQFIFQYYEEEERQRGNFPDRFSGHQFPNYSSELNVNALLLGDSALYLCASSWGPVPTGELFFGEGSRLTVL.

A few counts support this clonotype. This sequence joins TRBV12-3 or TRBV12-4 and TRBJ1-5, with D possibly matching TRBD1 (5 bases). There are 15 residues in the CDR3. The V and J ends lost 7 bases and 5 bases respectively, with 18 bases between them. This chain's CDR3 is CASTTELKGHQPQHF. The CDR3, as DNA: TGTGCCAGCACCACGGAGCTAAAGGGGCATCAGCCCCAGCATTTT.

This clonotype was observed a handful of times. This sequence joins TRBV5-1 and TRBJ2-2; tentatively, D is TRBD1 (6 bases). Germline loops: CDR1 SGHRS, CDR2 YFSETQ. V was clipped by 4 bases and J by 4 bases, with 14 bases between them. The CDR3 has 15 residues. Written as DNA, the CDR3 is TGCGCCAGCAGCCGGGACATAACGGCCACCGGGGAGCTGTTTTTT. Encoded protein: CASSRDITATGELFF.

Here the CDR3 reads CASSVGSSMNTEAFF. CDR3 in DNA: TGTGCCAGCAGCGTAGGTTCTTCAATGAACACTGAAGCTTTCTTT. The chain recombines TRBV9 with TRBJ1-1; D is ambiguous. The germline CDR1 and CDR2 sequences are SGDLS and YYNGEE. V was pared by 0 bases and J by 0 bases, with 9 bases between. There are 15 residues in the CDR3.

This chain connects TRBV5-1 to TRBJ1-2, with TRBD1 identical over 12 bases. The V gene's germline CDR1 is SGHRS and CDR2 YFSETQ. This CDR3 is 14 amino acids long. V dropped 4 bases and J dropped 4; count of bases not matched to a gene: 2. The chain's CDR3 is CASSGGQGAYGYTF. CDR3 coding DNA: TGCGCCAGCAGCGGGGGACAGGGGGCCTATGGCTACACCTTC.

The CDR3 here is CNLMASGQNTGELFF. The CDR3 bases are TGCAATTTAATGGCTAGCGGGCAGAACACCGGGGAGCTGTTTTTT. V gene TRBV20-1 combines with J gene TRBJ2-2, with 8 bases fitting TRBD2. Germline assignment: CDR1 DFQATT and CDR2 SNEGSKA (reference sequence). The CDR3 length is 15 residues.

This rearrangement joins TRBV7-9 to TRBJ2-7; 7 nucleotides align to TRBD1. J lost 3 bases, V lost 6 bases, and 5 bases had no gene match. Germline assignment: CDR1 SEHNR and CDR2 FQNEAQ (reference sequence). The CDR3 has 13 amino acids. The CDR3, as DNA: TGTGCCAGCAGAACCACAGGGGTCTACGAGCAGTACTTC. It encodes CASRTTGVYEQYF.

This clonotype has more than one count but fewer than ten. This rearrangement joins TRBV20-1 to TRBJ1-5; 9 positions agree with TRBD1. Germline V gene lookup returns CDR1 DFQATT and CDR2 SNEGSKA (reference sequence). This CDR3 is 14 amino acids long. Trimming took 0 bases from V and 7 from J; bases not matched to a gene: 4. The CDR3 here is CSARDSTGGQPQHF. The CDR3 region has the DNA TGCAGTGCTAGAGATTCGACAGGGGGGCAGCCCCAGCATTTT.

This chain joins TRBV29-1 and TRBJ1-1; D is ambiguous. With 4 bases removed from V and 0 bases from J, the gap between germline ends came to 15 bases. Germline V gene sequence: CDR1 SQVTM, CDR2 ANQGSEA. This CDR3 has 15 amino acids. For the CDR3, the DNA is TGCAGCGTTGTTGTCGCGCTCCGCTTGAACACTGAAGCTTTCTTT. Protein product: CSVVVALRLNTEAFF.

The chain carries TRBV11-2 and TRBJ1-1, with a possible D match to TRBD1 (5 bases). CDR1 is SGHAT, CDR2 FQNNGV, per germline. V gave up 1 base and J gave up 0 bases, with 15 bases separating them. The CDR3 has 17 amino acids. CDR3 amino acids: CASSLGFSGTVNTEAFF. CDR3 coding DNA: TGTGCCAGCAGCTTAGGATTCTCCGGGACGGTGAACACTGAAGCTTTCTTT.

The chain has TRBV24-1 and TRBJ2-3; D not resolved. Trimming pared 6 bases from V and 1 base from J, leaving 13 bases between. The germline V gene encodes CDR1 KGHDR and CDR2 SFDVKD. The CDR3 is 15 residues long. The CDR3 sequence is CATSRATRGTDTQYF. The CDR3 DNA is TGTGCCACCAGTAGGGCCACCCGGGGCACAGATACGCAGTATTTT.

The chain carries TRBV7-9 and TRBJ2-1; D not certain. The assigned J gene may be wrong: the sequence end matches TRBJ2-5 better. Looked up from germline, CDR1 is SEHNR and CDR2 is FQNEAQ (reference sequence). The CDR3 has 12 residues. As DNA, the CDR3 is TGTGCCAGCACCCCTCCCTCGGGGACCCAGTACTTC. This encodes CASTPPSGTQYF.

This sequence joins TRBV12-3 or TRBV12-4 and TRBJ2-1; TRBD2 matches at 14 bases. CDR3 size: 20 residues. After removal of 0 bases from V and 1 base from J, the junction contained 8 bases not matched to a gene. CDR3 in DNA: TGTGCCAGCAGTTTAGCTCGACCGGGACTAGCGGGGGTTTCCTACAATGAGCAGTTCTTC. It yields the protein CASSLARPGLAGVSYNEQFF.

This sequence joins TRBV7-2 and TRBJ2-7; possibly TRBD1 for D (5 bases). The CDR3 runs to 14 residues. V was pared by 8 bases and J by 1 base, with 15 bases between. Germline lookup yields CDR1 SGHTA and CDR2 FQGNSA. The CDR3 DNA reads TGTGCCAGCCGGTCATATCAGGGTTCCTACGAGCAGTACTTC. As protein: CASRSYQGSYEQYF.

At least ten counts were recorded for this clonotype. V is TRBV7-9 and J is TRBJ2-3; D call uncertain. V was trimmed by 2 bases and J by 11 bases, leaving 20 bases between them. In germline, CDR1 is SEHNR, CDR2 FQNEAQ (reference sequence). The CDR3 contains 15 residues. This CDR3 is CASSLSTLDHLGQYF. DNA of the CDR3: TGTGCCAGCAGCTTAAGTACGCTGGATCACCTTGGGCAGTATTTT.

This chain joins TRBV3-1 and TRBJ2-5; D possibly corresponds to TRBD1 (6 bases). The V end lost 4 bases, the J end lost 8 bases, and 17 bases lay between the germline ends. The CDR3 covers 14 residues. CDR1 LGHDT and CDR2 YNNKEL come from the germline V gene (reference sequence). CDR3 nucleotides: TGTGCCAGCAGCCTGGACAGTACGAAGAGAACCCAGTACTTC. Encoded protein: CASSLDSTKRTQYF.

In its sample, this clonotype was seen a few times. This chain connects TRBV18 to TRBJ1-1; tentatively, D is TRBD1 (5 bases). Per the germline V gene, CDR1 is KGHSH and CDR2 is LQKENI. Trimming pared 1 base from V and 5 bases from J, leaving 11 bases between. The CDR3 runs to 14 residues. CDR3 loop: CASSPRDEGTEAFF. CDR3 DNA: TGTGCCAGCTCACCACGGGACGAGGGAACTGAAGCTTTCTTT.

This clonotype was counted a few times. This sequence joins TRBV4-2 and TRBJ2-2; D ambiguous. V shed 4 bases and J shed 1 base, with 13 bases lying between them. CDR1 and CDR2 (germline): LGHNA, YNFKEQ. The CDR3 covers 16 residues. The chain's CDR3 is CASSLRFPGNTGELFF. CDR3 nucleotide sequence: TGTGCCAGCAGCCTAAGGTTTCCAGGGAACACCGGGGAGCTGTTTTTT.

The chain uses TRBV5-1 and TRBJ2-5; 12 bases match TRBD2. The germline gives CDR1 SGHRS, CDR2 YFSETQ. CDR3 length: 16 amino acids. With V trimmed by 7 bases and J by 4 bases, 11 bases remained unmatched. The CDR3 protein is CASAPGLAGSGETQYF. The CDR3 bases are TGCGCCAGCGCCCCGGGACTAGCGGGCTCGGGAGAGACCCAGTACTTC.

The chain uses TRBV7-6 and TRBJ2-3, with 9 bases that match TRBD1. The V gene end was trimmed by 6 bases and the J gene end by 5 bases; junction bases not matched to a gene: 12. The length of the CDR3 is 16 residues. The germline V gene has CDR1 SGHVS and CDR2 FNYEAQ. The CDR3 sequence is CASSRGTGPSGDTQYF. The CDR3 DNA is TGTGCCAGCAGTCGCGGGACAGGGCCCTCGGGAGATACGCAGTATTTT.

This clonotype was observed at least ten times. This chain uses TRBV11-2 with TRBJ2-1; D call uncertain. The V end lost 1 base, the J end lost 9 bases, and 10 bases lay between the germline ends. The CDR3 is 13 residues long. Germline lookup yields CDR1 SGHAT and CDR2 FQNNGV. The CDR3 region has the DNA TGTGCCAGCAGCTTAGGTGGGCTGGGTGAGCAGTTCTTC. Amino acids: CASSLGGLGEQFF.

This clonotype showed up just a few times. This chain connects TRBV19 to TRBJ1-1; a possible D gene is TRBD1 (5 bases). The germline V gene encodes CDR1 LNHDA and CDR2 SQIVND (reference sequence). This CDR3 is 18 amino acids long. V dropped 3 bases and J dropped 0 bases, with 20 bases sitting between them. The DNA for the CDR3 is TGTGCCAGTAGTATTGGAGTGTGGGACTTTGGGGTGAACACTGAAGCTTTCTTT. Protein sequence: CASSIGVWDFGVNTEAFF.

In this sample, this clonotype turned up a few times. V is TRBV29-1 and J is TRBJ1-2; TRBD1 matches at 7 bases. From germline, CDR1 is SQVTM and CDR2 ANQGSEA. The trim removed 4 bases at V and 7 bases at J, leaving 6 bases unmatched. The length of the CDR3 is 12 residues. The CDR3, as DNA: TGCAGCGTTGGTGACAGGGCGGGTGGCTACACCTTC. Translation: CSVGDRAGGYTF. The whole variable domain, filled in from reference TRBV29-1 and TRBJ1-2, reads SAVISQKPSRDICQRGTSLTIQCQVDSQVTMMFWYRQQPGQSLTLIATANQGSEATYESGFVIDKFPISRPNLTFSTLTVSNMSPEDSSIYLCSVGDRAGGYTFGSGTRLTVV.

A few counts support this clonotype. The genes are TRBV9 and TRBJ1-3; possibly TRBD1 for D (6 bases). Germline loops: CDR1 SGDLS, CDR2 YYNGEE. Between the trimmed V and J ends, which lost 0 bases and 0 bases, there was a span of 10 bases. This CDR3 region has 16 residues. The chain's CDR3 is CASSVAGGGSGNTIYF. The CDR3, as DNA: TGTGCCAGCAGCGTAGCCGGAGGGGGCTCTGGAAACACCATATATTTT.

The V gene is TRBV9, the J gene TRBJ1-3, with a possible D match to TRBD1 (6 bases). The CDR3 runs to 15 residues. V was clipped by 3 bases and J by 0 bases, with 10 bases between them. The germline V gene encodes CDR1 SGDLS and CDR2 YYNGEE. In nucleotides, the CDR3 is TGTGCCAGCAGCGGGGAGGGGGTCTCTGGAAACACCATATATTTT. It is translated as CASSGEGVSGNTIYF.